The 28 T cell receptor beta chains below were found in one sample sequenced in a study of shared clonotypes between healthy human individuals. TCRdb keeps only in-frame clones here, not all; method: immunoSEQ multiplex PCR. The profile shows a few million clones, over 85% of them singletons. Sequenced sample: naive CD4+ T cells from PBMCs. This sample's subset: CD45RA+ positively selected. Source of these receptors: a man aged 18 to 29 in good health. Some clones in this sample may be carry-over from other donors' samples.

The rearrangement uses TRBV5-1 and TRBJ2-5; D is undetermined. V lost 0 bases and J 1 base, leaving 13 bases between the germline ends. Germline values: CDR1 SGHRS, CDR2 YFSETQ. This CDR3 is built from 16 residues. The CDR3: CASSLGVATGQETQYF. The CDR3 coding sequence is TGCGCCAGCAGCTTGGGTGTCGCAACGGGCCAAGAGACCCAGTACTTC.

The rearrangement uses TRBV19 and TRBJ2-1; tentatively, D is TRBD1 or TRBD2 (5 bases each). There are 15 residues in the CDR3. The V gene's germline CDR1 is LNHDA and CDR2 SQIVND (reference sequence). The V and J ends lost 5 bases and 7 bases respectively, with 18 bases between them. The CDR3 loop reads CASSPPGSAGNEQFF. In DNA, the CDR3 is TGTGCCAGTAGTCCCCCGGGGTCAGCAGGGAATGAGCAGTTCTTC.

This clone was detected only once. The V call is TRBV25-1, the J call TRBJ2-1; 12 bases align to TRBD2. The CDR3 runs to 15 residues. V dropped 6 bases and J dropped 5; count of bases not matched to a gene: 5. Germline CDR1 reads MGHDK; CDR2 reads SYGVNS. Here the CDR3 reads CASRFTSGRNNEQFF. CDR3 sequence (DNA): TGTGCCAGCAGATTCACTAGCGGGAGGAACAATGAGCAGTTCTTC.

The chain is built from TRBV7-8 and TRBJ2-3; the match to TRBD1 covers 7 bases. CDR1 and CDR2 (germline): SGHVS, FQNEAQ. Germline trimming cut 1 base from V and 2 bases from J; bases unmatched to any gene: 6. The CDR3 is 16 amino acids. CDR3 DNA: TGTGCCAGCAGCTTAGTGGGGGACAGACCCACAGATACGCAGTATTTT. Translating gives CASSLVGDRPTDTQYF.

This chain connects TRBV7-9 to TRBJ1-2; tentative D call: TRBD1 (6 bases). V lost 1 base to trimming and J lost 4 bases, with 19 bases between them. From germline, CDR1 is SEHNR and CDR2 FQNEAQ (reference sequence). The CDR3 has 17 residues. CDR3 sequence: CASSLGWGSGGGYGYTF. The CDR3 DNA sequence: TGTGCCAGCAGCTTAGGTTGGGGTTCCGGGGGCGGCTATGGCTACACCTTC.

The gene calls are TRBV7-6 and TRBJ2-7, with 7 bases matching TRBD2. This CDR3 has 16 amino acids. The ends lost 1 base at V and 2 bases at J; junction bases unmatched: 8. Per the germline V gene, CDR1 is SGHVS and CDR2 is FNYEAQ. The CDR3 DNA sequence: TGTGCCAGCAGCTTAGGGGAGGGTTTTATTCCCTACGAGCAGTACTTC. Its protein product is CASSLGEGFIPYEQYF.

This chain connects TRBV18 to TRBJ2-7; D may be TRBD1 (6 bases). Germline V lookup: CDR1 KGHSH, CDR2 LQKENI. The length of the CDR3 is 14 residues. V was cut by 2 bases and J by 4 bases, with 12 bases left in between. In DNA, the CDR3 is TGTGCCAGCTCACCATTCGGACAGTCATACGAGCAGTACTTC. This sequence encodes CASSPFGQSYEQYF.

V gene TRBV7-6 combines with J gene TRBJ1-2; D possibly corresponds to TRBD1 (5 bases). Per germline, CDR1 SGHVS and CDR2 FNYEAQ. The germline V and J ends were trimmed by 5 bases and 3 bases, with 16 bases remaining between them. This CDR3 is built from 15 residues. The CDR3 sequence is CASSPFSRDDYGYTF. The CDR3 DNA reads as TGTGCCAGCAGCCCTTTCTCCCGGGACGACTATGGCTACACCTTC. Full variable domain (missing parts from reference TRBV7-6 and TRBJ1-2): GAGVSQSPRYKVTKRGQDVALRCDPISGHVSLYWYRQALGQGPEFLTYFNYEAQQDKSGLPNDRFSAERPEGSISTLTIQRTEQRDSAMYRCASSPFSRDDYGYTFGSGTRLTVV.

The CDR3 nucleotides read TGTGCCAGCAGCTTTCAGTCAGGCTCCTACAATGAGCAGTTCTTC. Translation: CASSFQSGSYNEQFF. V and J are TRBV11-2 and TRBJ2-1, with D uncertain. There are 15 residues in the CDR3. V was clipped by 3 bases and J by 0 bases, with 9 bases between them. The germline V gene encodes CDR1 SGHAT and CDR2 FQNNGV.

The CDR3: CASIGRRERYEQYF. CDR3 DNA sequence: TGTGCCAGCATTGGTCGGCGGGAGAGGTACGAGCAGTACTTC. The chain uses TRBV27 and TRBJ2-7, with TRBD2 identical over 7 bases. The V gene's germline CDR1 is MNHEY and CDR2 SMNVEV (reference sequence). CDR3 length: 14 amino acids. V lost 7 bases, J lost 4 bases, and 10 bases stayed unmatched.

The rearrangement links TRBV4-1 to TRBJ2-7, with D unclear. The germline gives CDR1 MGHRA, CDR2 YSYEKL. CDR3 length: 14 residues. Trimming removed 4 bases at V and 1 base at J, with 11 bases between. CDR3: CASSRSEESYEQYF. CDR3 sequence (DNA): TGCGCCAGCAGCCGGAGTGAGGAGTCCTACGAGCAGTACTTC.

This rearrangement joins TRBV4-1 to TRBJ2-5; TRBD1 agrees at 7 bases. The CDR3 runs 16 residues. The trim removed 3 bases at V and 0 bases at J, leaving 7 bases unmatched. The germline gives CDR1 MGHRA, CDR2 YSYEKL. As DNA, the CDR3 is TGCGCCAGCAGCCAGAGAAAAGGGACAGACCAAGAGACCCAGTACTTC. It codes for CASSQRKGTDQETQYF.

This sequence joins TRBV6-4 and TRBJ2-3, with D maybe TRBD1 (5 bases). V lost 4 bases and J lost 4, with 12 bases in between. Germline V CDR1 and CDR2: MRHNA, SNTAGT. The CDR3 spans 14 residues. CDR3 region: CASSAYPGPDTQYF. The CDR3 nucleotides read TGTGCCAGCAGTGCCTACCCAGGGCCAGATACGCAGTATTTT.

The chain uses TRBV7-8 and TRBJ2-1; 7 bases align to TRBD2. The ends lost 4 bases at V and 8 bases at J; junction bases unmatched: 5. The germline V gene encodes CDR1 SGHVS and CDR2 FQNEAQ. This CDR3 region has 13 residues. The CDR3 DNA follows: TGTGCCAGCAGCTCACTAGCGTTCGATGAGCAGTTCTTC. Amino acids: CASSSLAFDEQFF.

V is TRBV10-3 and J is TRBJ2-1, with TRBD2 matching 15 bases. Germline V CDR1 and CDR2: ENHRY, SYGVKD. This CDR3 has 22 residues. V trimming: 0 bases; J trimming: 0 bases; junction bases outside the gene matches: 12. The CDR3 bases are TGTGCCATCAGTGAGTCAGGACGTGGGACTAGCGGGAGGAGACCCTCCTACAATGAGCAGTTCTTC. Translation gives CAISESGRGTSGRRPSYNEQFF.

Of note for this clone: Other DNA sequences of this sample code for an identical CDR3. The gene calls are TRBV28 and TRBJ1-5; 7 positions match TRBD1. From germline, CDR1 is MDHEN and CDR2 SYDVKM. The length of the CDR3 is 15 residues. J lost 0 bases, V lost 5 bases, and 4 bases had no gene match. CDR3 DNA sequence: TGTGCCAGCAGTCCGACAGGGTCTAGCAATCAGCCCCAGCATTTT. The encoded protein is CASSPTGSSNQPQHF.

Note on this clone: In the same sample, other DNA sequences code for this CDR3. Here the CDR3 reads CASSSGQGFSYEQYF. The CDR3 DNA follows: TGCGCCAGCAGCTCAGGACAGGGATTCTCCTACGAGCAGTACTTC. V and J are TRBV5-1 and TRBJ2-7, with 8 bases fitting TRBD1. This CDR3 is 15 amino acids long. CDR1 is SGHRS, CDR2 YFSETQ, per germline. J gave up 0 bases and V 3 bases, and 5 bases lay outside the gene matches.

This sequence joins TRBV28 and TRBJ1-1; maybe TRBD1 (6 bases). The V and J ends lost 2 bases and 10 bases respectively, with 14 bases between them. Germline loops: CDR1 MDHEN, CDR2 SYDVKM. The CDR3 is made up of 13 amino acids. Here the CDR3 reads CASSLGQGFVAFF. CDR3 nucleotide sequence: TGTGCCAGCAGTTTAGGGCAGGGGTTCGTAGCTTTCTTT.

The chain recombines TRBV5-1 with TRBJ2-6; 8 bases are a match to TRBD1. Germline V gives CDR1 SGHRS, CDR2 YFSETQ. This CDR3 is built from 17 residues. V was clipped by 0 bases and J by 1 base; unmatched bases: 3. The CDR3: CASSLAGDRSGANVLTF. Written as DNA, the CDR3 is TGCGCCAGCAGCTTGGCGGGGGACAGGTCTGGGGCCAACGTCCTGACTTTC.

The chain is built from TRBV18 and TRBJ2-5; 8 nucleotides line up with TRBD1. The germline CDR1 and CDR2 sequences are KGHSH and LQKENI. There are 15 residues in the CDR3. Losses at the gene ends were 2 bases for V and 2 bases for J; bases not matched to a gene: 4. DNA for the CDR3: TGTGCCAGCTCACCAAGCAGGGGGCGGCAAGAGACCCAGTACTTC. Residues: CASSPSRGRQETQYF. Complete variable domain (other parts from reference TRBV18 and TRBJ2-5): NAGVMQNPRHLVRRRGQEARLRCSPMKGHSHVYWYRQLPEEGLKFMVYLQKENIIDESGMPKERFSAEFPKEGPSILRIQQVVRGDSAAYFCASSPSRGRQETQYFGPGTRLLVL.

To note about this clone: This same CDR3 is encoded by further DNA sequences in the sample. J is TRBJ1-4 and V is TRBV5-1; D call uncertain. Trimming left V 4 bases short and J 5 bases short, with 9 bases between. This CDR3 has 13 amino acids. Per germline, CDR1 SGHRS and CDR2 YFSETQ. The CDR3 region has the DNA TGCGCCAGCAGCCTCGGACCCAATGAAAAACTGTTTTTT. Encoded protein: CASSLGPNEKLFF.

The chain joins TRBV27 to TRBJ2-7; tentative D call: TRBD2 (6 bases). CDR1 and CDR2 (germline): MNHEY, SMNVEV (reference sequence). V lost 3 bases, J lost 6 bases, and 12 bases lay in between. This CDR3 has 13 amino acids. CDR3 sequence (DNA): TGTGCCAGCAGTTTCCGGGAGAAGGCCGAGCAGTACTTC. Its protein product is CASSFREKAEQYF.

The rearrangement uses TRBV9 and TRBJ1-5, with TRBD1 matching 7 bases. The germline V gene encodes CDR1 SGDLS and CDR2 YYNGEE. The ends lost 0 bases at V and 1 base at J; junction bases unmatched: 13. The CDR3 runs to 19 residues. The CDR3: CASSVVIRGGSFSNQPQHF. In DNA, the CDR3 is TGTGCCAGCAGCGTAGTGATCAGGGGGGGCTCGTTCAGCAATCAGCCCCAGCATTTT.

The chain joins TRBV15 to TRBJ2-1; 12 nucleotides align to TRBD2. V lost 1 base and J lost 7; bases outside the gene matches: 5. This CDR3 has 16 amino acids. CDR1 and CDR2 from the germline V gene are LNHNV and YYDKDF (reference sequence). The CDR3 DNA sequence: TGTGCCACCAGCAGAGTGGCTAGCGGGAGGGGTAATGAGCAGTTCTTC. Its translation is CATSRVASGRGNEQFF. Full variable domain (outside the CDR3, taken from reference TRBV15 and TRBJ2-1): DAMVIQNPRYQVTQFGKPVTLSCSQTLNHNVMYWYQQKSSQAPKLLFHYYDKDFNNEADTPDNFQSRRPNTSFCFLDIRSPGLGDTAMYLCATSRVASGRGNEQFFGPGTRLTVL.

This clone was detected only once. The CDR3 region is CASSLDSGSLFF. As DNA, the CDR3 is TGTGCCAGCAGCTTGGATAGCGGGAGTTTGTTCTTC. The chain recombines TRBV5-4 with TRBJ2-1, with 9 bases matching TRBD2. Germline V gene data show CDR1 as SGHNT and CDR2 as YYREEE (reference sequence). Unmatched junction bases numbered 4, after V lost 0 bases and J lost 15 bases. The CDR3 contains 12 residues.

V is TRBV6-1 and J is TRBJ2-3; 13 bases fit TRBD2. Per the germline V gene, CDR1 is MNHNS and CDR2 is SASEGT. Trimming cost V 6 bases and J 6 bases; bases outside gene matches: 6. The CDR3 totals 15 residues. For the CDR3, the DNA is TGTGCCAGCAGGGGACTAGCGGGATTAGCGGATACGCAGTATTTT. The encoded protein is CASRGLAGLADTQYF.

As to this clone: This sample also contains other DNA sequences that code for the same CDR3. The CDR3 spells CASSLSGQGTYEQYF. The CDR3 bases are TGTGCCAGCAGTTTATCGGGACAGGGAACCTACGAGCAGTACTTC. The rearrangement joins TRBV28 to TRBJ2-7, with 9 bases that match TRBD1. In germline, CDR1 is MDHEN, CDR2 SYDVKM. The junction had 3 bases not matched to a gene; V was cut back by 1 base and J by 2 bases. The CDR3 runs to 15 residues.

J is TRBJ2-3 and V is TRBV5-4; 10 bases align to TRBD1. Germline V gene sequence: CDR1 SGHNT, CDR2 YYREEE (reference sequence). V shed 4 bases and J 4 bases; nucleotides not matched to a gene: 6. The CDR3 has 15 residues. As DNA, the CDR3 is TGTGCCAGCAGCCCGACAGGGGGCACCGCAGATACGCAGTATTTT. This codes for CASSPTGGTADTQYF.